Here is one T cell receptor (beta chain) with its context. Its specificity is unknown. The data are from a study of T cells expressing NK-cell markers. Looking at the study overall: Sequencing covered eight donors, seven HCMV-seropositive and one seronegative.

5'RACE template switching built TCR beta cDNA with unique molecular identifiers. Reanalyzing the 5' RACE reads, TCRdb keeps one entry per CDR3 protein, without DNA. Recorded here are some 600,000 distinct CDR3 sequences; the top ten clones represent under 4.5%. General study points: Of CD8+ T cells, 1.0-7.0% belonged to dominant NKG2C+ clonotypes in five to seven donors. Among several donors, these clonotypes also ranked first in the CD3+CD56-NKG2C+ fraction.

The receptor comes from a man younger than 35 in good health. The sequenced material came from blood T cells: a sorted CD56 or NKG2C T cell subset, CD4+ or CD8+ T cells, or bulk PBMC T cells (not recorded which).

CDR3 loop: CASSLDRLLYNEQFF. The genes are TRBV4-3 and TRBJ2-1. This CDR3 has 15 amino acids. Per the germline V gene, CDR1 is LGHNA and CDR2 is YSLEER.